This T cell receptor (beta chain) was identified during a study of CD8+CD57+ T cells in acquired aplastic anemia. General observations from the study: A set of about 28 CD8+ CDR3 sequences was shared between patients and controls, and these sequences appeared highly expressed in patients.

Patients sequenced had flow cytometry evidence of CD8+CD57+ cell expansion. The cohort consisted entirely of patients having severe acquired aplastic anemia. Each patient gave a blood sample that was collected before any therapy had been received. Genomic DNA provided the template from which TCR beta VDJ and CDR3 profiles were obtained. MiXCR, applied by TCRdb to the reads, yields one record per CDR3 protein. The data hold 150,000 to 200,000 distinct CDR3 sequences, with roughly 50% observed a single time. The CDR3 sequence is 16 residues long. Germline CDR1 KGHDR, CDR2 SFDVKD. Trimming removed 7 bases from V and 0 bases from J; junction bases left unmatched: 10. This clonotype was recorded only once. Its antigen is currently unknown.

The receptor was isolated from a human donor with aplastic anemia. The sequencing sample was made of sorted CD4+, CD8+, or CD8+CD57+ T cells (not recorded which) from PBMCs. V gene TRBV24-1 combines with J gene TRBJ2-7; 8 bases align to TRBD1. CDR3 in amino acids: CATSSRDRGNSYEQYF. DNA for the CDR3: TGTGCCACCAGCAGCCGAGACAGGGGTAACTCCTACGAGCAGTACTTC.